The rows below give T cell receptor beta chains drawn from one sample of a study of blood T cells in healthy people across ages. TCRdb reanalysed the 5' RACE reads using MiXCR and keeps one entry per CDR3 protein. Of some 690,000 distinct CDR3 sequences listed, 22% were seen once; the top ten hold roughly 22%. The specimen was blood. The receptors shown here come from a man between 65 and 85 years old in good health. Both conserved end residues are part of each CDR3. A D gene is named only where the DNA matches it firmly. Clone size is given for some rows only: seen once, a few or many times, or a class if the clone is expanded.

V gene,clone size,D gene,J gene,CDR3 DNA,CDR3 protein
TRBV11-3,-,-,TRBJ2-1,TGTGCCAGCAGCGTCCGGGACACGATTACACTTGAGCAGTTCTTC,CASSVRDTITLEQFF
TRBV20-1,-,-,TRBJ2-7,TGCAGTGCTAGACCTATATCAGGGGCCCTCTACGAGCAGTACTTC,CSARPISGALYEQYF
TRBV10-3,few,-,TRBJ1-5,TGTGCCATCAGTGAGTCTGGGGTAGGGGATCAGCCCCAGCATTTT,CAISESGVGDQPQHF
TRBV24-1,few,-,TRBJ1-5,TGTGCCACCAGTGAAGCACAGGGAACTTTGCAGCCCCAGCATTTT,CATSEAQGTLQPQHF
TRBV10-2,-,TRBD2,TRBJ2-1,TGCGCCAGCAGTTTAGCGGGAGGCGAATACAATGAGCAGTTCTTC,CASSLAGGEYNEQFF
TRBV5-1,few,TRBD1,TRBJ1-5,TGCGCCAGCAGCTTGTCAGGGGGCGGCGGCAATCAGCCCCAGCATTTT,CASSLSGGGGNQPQHF
TRBV5-5,few,TRBD2,TRBJ2-5,TGTGCCAGCAGCTTGGGTTTTGGGGGAGCGGGACAAGAGACCCAGTACTTC,CASSLGFGGAGQETQYF
TRBV7-2,few,-,TRBJ1-3,TGTGCCAGCAGCTTATGGACGGACGGAAACACCATATATTTT,CASSLWTDGNTIYF
TRBV5-1,once,-,TRBJ1-1,TGCGCCAGCAGTTTGGGGGCTCCAGCTTTCTTT,CASSLGAPAFF
TRBV12-5,many,TRBD2,TRBJ2-1,TGTGCTAGTGGTTTGGTACCGGGGGGGGGCAATGAGCAGTTCTTC,CASGLVPGGGNEQFF
TRBV24-1,once,TRBD1,TRBJ2-3,TGTGCCACCAGTGACATCAAACTATTAGACAGGGATCCAGATACGCAGTATTTT,CATSDIKLLDRDPDTQYF
TRBV12-3/TRBV12-4,few,TRBD2,TRBJ2-3,TGTGCCAGCAGTCGGACTAGCGTCCCAGATACGCAGTATTTT,CASSRTSVPDTQYF
TRBV29-1,many,-,TRBJ2-5,TGCAGCGTCGGAGCGGAGACCCAGTACTTC,CSVGAETQYF
TRBV4-3,-,TRBD2,TRBJ2-3,TGCGCCAGCAGCCAAGGGTCTAGCGGGAACACAGATACGCAGTATTTT,CASSQGSSGNTDTQYF
TRBV5-1,many,-,TRBJ2-5,TGCGCCAGCAGCTTGTATTCAGGTTGGGAGACCCAGTACTTC,CASSLYSGWETQYF
TRBV7-3,few,TRBD2,TRBJ2-1,TGTGCCAGCAGCTTAGAGGGGACTAGCGGGAGTTATGAGCAGTTCTTC,CASSLEGTSGSYEQFF
TRBV28,few,-,TRBJ2-1,TGTGCCAGCAGTCCCTCGGGGGTAGGTAGAAATGAGCAGTTCTTC,CASSPSGVGRNEQFF
TRBV2,few,-,TRBJ2-7,TGTGCCAGCAGAGCGGACGGGTCCTACGAGCAGTACTTC,CASRADGSYEQYF
TRBV28,-,-,TRBJ1-2,TGTGCCAACTCGGGGGCGCCTGATGGCTACACCTTC,CANSGAPDGYTF
TRBV12-3/TRBV12-4,-,-,TRBJ1-1,TGTGCCAGCGCGACCTTAGGGGTCACTGAAGCTTTCTTT,CASATLGVTEAFF
TRBV7-2,-,-,TRBJ2-3,TGTGCCAGCAGCACCCTAGCGCCTAGCACAGATACGCAGTATTTT,CASSTLAPSTDTQYF
TRBV20-1,many,TRBD2,TRBJ2-1,TGCAGTGCTAGGACCGGGACTACCCGCGATGAGCAGTTCTTC,CSARTGTTRDEQFF
TRBV12-3/TRBV12-4,-,-,TRBJ1-5,TGTGCCAGCAGTTGGGGCAACGGCGAAAATCAGCCCCAGCATTTT,CASSWGNGENQPQHF
TRBV3-1,-,TRBD1,TRBJ1-1,TGTGCCAGCAGCGGGACAGGAGGAGCTTTCTTT,CASSGTGGAFF
TRBV11-2,many,TRBD2,TRBJ2-1,TGTGCCAGCAGCTTAGACACTAGCGGTGGATACAATGAGCAGTTCTTC,CASSLDTSGGYNEQFF
TRBV29-1,-,-,TRBJ1-1,TGCAGCGTTGAAGCCCCAGGGTTAGGGAACGCTGAAGCTTTCTTT,CSVEAPGLGNAEAFF
TRBV7-6,-,TRBD1,TRBJ2-7,TGTGCCAGCAGCTTAGGGGACAGGGGAAATTCAAAGCAGTACTTC,CASSLGDRGNSKQYF
TRBV7-2,few,TRBD2,TRBJ2-1,TGTGCCATCCCTCCCCCCGGGACTAGCGGATACAATGAGCAGTTCTTC,CAIPPPGTSGYNEQFF